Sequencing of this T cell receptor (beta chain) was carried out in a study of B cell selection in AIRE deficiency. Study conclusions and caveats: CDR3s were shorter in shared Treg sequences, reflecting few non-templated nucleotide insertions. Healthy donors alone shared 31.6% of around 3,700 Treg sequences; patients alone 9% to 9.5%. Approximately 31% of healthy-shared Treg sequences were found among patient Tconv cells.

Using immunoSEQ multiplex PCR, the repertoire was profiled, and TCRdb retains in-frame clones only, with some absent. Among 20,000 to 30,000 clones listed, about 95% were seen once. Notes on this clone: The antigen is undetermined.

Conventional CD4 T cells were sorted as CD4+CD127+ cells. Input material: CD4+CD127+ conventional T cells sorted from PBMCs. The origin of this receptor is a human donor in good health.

DNA for the CDR3: TGTGCCAGCAGGGGACAGAATAATGAAAAACTGTTTTTT. Its protein is CASRGQNNEKLFF. V usage is TRBV7-5 and J usage is TRBJ1-4; the table's TRBD1 call for D was not verified on the DNA. TRBV7-5 is recorded as a pseudogene. The CDR3 is 13 amino acids.